This T cell receptor beta chain was sequenced for a study of blood T cell repertoires in COVID-19. Study context: The analysed material was cDNA or gDNA that came from T cells, B-cell-depleted T cells, or PBMCs.

Produced via immunoSEQ multiplex PCR; TCRdb's table is partial and in-frame only. The sample yields 200,000 to 300,000 clones, just under 85% seen once. This clonotype was sampled from a woman aged 60 to 75 with active or convalescent COVID-19. Material: peripheral blood.

The CDR3 region is CASSVGQGDQPQHF. The CDR3 DNA is TGTGCCAGCAGCGTCGGACAGGGAGACCAGCCCCAGCATTTT. This chain links TRBV3-1 (or the pseudogene TRBV3-2) with TRBJ1-5; 8 positions match TRBD1. The CDR3 has 14 amino acids. Germline V gives CDR1 LGHDT, CDR2 YNNKEL (reference sequence). The V gene end was trimmed by 5 bases and the J gene end by 7 bases; junction bases not matched to a gene: 7.